Listed below are T cell receptor beta chains from one sample, sequenced in a study of T cells in Graves' hyperthyroidism and ophthalmopathy. TCRdb redid the calling of the multiplex PCR reads with MiXCR, one entry per CDR3 protein. The sample holds roughly 500,000 distinct CDR3 sequences; around a quarter are singletons and the top ten take over 9%. The sequenced sample was blood. The receptors shown here come from a woman between 25 and 40 years old with Graves' ophthalmopathy. Each CDR3 is given with its conserved first and last residue. A D gene is named only where the DNA matches it firmly.

cdr3_aa | j_call | d_call | cdr3_length | v_call
CASSYSSVGNSPLHF | TRBJ1-6 | - | 15 | TRBV6-5
CASSLQGGRAFF | TRBJ1-1 | TRBD1 | 12 | TRBV28
CASRPTGARNTEAFF | TRBJ1-1 | TRBD1 | 15 | TRBV28
CASSPSLGALEQYF | TRBJ2-7 | - | 14 | TRBV4-2
CASSPGGQSTEAFF | TRBJ1-1 | - | 14 | TRBV7-9
CASSQYRQGKMNTEAFF | TRBJ1-1 | TRBD1 | 17 | TRBV12-3/TRBV12-4
CASSYSMGARNQPQHF | TRBJ1-5 | - | 16 | TRBV6-2/TRBV6-3
CASSSTSGPRSAGELFF | TRBJ2-2 | TRBD2 | 17 | TRBV6-2/TRBV6-3
CASSQPGHHYGYTF | TRBJ1-2 | - | 14 | TRBV7-2
CASSRNGEAGNTIYF | TRBJ1-3 | - | 15 | TRBV5-1
CASSLELRAGYEQYF | TRBJ2-7 | - | 15 | TRBV11-2
CASSLGGRQETQYF | TRBJ2-5 | - | 14 | TRBV27
CASKIFSRNEAFF | TRBJ1-1 | - | 13 | TRBV12-3/TRBV12-4
CASSETRQNTEAFF | TRBJ1-1 | - | 14 | TRBV6-1
CASSPPAVGGQETQYF | TRBJ2-5 | - | 16 | TRBV12-3/TRBV12-4
CASSSMGQNSNQPQHF | TRBJ1-5 | TRBD1 | 16 | TRBV5-5
CASSHGSNTEAFF | TRBJ1-1 | - | 13 | TRBV12-3/TRBV12-4
CASSSRGAQYF | TRBJ2-5 | - | 11 | TRBV5-6
CASSLLARQRAEAFF | TRBJ1-1 | - | 15 | TRBV12-3/TRBV12-4
CAGSSMGLGQGVMRNSPLHF | TRBJ1-6 | TRBD1 | 20 | TRBV18
CASSILGNTEAFF | TRBJ1-1 | - | 13 | TRBV19
CASSYYRGDYEQYF | TRBJ2-7 | TRBD1 | 14 | TRBV6-2/TRBV6-3
CASSYLGVEQYF | TRBJ2-7 | - | 12 | TRBV7-2
CASSFWAMGGKETQYF | TRBJ2-5 | - | 16 | TRBV6-5
CASSILASPAYTF | TRBJ1-2 | - | 13 | TRBV12-3/TRBV12-4
CSAFRPRPPYGYTF | TRBJ1-2 | - | 14 | TRBV20-1
CASSPFREERETQYF | TRBJ2-5 | - | 15 | TRBV7-9
CAWSVGTPYEQYF | TRBJ2-7 | - | 13 | TRBV30
CASSLGGQSYGYTF | TRBJ1-2 | - | 14 | TRBV12-3/TRBV12-4
CASSSDRSNTEAFF | TRBJ1-1 | - | 14 | TRBV5-6
CSARDTWTATYEQYF | TRBJ2-7 | - | 15 | TRBV20-1
CASTPLDTHGNNSPLHF | TRBJ1-6 | - | 17 | TRBV6-1
CSASPSGGQSSYEQYF | TRBJ2-7 | TRBD2 | 16 | TRBV20-1
CSVVGTGDGYTF | TRBJ1-2 | TRBD1 | 12 | TRBV29-1
CASSQTGQGNYGYTF | TRBJ1-2 | TRBD1 | 15 | TRBV3-1
CASSPRGTHQPQHF | TRBJ1-5 | - | 14 | TRBV6-4
CASSSGPGQGLYEQYF | TRBJ2-7 | TRBD1 | 16 | TRBV11-2
CSARGSGTGGNQPQHF | TRBJ1-5 | TRBD1 | 16 | TRBV20-1
CASSLAQGPKNSYGYTF | TRBJ1-2 | - | 17 | TRBV11-1
CASSKQGAYEQYF | TRBJ2-7 | - | 13 | TRBV12-3/TRBV12-4
CASSFARGGLNNQPQHF | TRBJ1-5 | TRBD1 | 17 | TRBV7-2